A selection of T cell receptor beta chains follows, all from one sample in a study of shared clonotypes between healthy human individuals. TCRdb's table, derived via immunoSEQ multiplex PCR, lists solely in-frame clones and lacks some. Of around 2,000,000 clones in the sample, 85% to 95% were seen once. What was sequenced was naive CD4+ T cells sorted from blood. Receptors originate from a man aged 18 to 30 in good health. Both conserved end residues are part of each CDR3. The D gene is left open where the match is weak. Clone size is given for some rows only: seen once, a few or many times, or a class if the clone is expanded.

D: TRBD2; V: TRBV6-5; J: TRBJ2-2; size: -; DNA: TGTGCCAGCAGTTACGGACTAGCAAACACCGGGGAGCTGTTTTTT; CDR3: CASSYGLANTGELFF
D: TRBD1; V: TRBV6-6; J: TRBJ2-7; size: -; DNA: TGTGCCAGCAGTCCTCGGACAGGGTACTCCTACGAGCAGTACTTC; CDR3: CASSPRTGYSYEQYF
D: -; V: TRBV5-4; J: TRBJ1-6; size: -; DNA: TGTGCCACCAACTCGGTACAGGATAATTCACCCCTCCACTTT; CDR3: CATNSVQDNSPLHF
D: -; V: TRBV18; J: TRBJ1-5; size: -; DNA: TGTGCCAGCTCACCAACCATAGATCAGCCCCAGCATTTT; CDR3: CASSPTIDQPQHF
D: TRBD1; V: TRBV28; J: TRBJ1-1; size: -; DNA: TGTGCCAGCAGTCCTTGGGACAGGGGAAAGAACACTGAAGCTTTCTTT; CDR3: CASSPWDRGKNTEAFF
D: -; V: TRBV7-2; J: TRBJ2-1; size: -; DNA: TGTGCCAGCAGCTTAGCTGGCGGGCACTACAATGAGCAGTTCTTC; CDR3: CASSLAGGHYNEQFF
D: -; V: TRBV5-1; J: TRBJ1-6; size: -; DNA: TGCGCCAGCAGCTTACAGGGTGATAATTCACCCCTCCACTTT; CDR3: CASSLQGDNSPLHF
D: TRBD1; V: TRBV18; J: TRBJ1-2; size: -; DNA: TGTGCCAGCTCCCAACAGGGGTCAGGAGTCGACTATGGCTACACCTTC; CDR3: CASSQQGSGVDYGYTF
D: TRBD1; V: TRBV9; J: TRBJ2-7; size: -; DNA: TGTGCCAGCAGCGGGGGACAGGGGGCGCTTGAGCAGTACTTC; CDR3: CASSGGQGALEQYF
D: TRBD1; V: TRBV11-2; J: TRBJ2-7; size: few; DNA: TGTGCCAGCAGCTTCGGACAGGGGGCGTGGGAGCAGTACTTC; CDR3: CASSFGQGAWEQYF
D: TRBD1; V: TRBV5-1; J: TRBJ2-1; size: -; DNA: TGCGCCAGCAGCGCCGGGGACAGTTCGGTCCACAATGAGCAGTTCTTC; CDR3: CASSAGDSSVHNEQFF
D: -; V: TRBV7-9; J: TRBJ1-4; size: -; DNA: TGTGCCAGCAGCCGCGACAGGAGTGATGAAAAACTGTTTTTT; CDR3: CASSRDRSDEKLFF
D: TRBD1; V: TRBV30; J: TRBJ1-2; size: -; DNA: TGTGCCTGGGGGTCCGGGACAGGGTACTATGGCTACACCTTC; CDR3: CAWGSGTGYYGYTF
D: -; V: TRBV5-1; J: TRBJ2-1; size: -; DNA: TGCGCCAGCAGCACCGGGACATACAATGAGCAGTTCTTC; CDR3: CASSTGTYNEQFF
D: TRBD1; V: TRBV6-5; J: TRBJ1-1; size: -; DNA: TGTGCCAGCAGTCGAGGGACAGGGAACACTGAAGCTTTCTTT; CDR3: CASSRGTGNTEAFF
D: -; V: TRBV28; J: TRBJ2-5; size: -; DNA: TGTGCCAGCGGGGCCGCGGGGACCCAGTACTTC; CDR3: CASGAAGTQYF
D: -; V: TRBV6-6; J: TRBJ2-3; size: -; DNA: TGTGCCAGCAGCTCCGTAGTTCTTGATACGCAGTATTTT; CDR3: CASSSVVLDTQYF
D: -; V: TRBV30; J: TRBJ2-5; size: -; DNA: TGTGCCTGGAGTCCGGGACTCCAAGAGACCCAGTACTTC; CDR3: CAWSPGLQETQYF
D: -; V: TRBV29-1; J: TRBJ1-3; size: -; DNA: TGCAGCGCGTGGACCGTTCAACCCTCTGGAAACACCATATATTTT; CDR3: CSAWTVQPSGNTIYF
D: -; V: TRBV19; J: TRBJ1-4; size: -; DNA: TGTGCCAGTAGTGCGCCACGGGACTCATCTAGGGAAAAACTGTTTTTT; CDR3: CASSAPRDSSREKLFF
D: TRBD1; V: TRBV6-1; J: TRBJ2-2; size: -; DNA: TGTGCCAGCAGTCCTTCGGGACAGGGGACCGGGGAGCTGTTTTTT; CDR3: CASSPSGQGTGELFF
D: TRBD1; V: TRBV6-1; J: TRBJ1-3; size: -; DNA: TGTGCCAGCAGTGGAATTCGAAGGACAGGGACTGGAAACACCATATATTTT; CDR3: CASSGIRRTGTGNTIYF
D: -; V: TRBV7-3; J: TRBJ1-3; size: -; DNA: TGTGCCAGCAGCCCGGACCTCACCGGAAACACCATATATTTT; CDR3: CASSPDLTGNTIYF
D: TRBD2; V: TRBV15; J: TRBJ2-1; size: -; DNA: TGTGCCACCAGCAGAGATATAACTAGCGGTACCTACAATGAGCAGTTCTTC; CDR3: CATSRDITSGTYNEQFF
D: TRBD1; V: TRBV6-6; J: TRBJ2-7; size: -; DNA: TGTGCCAGCAGTTATAGCGACAGGGGCTCCTACGAGCAGTACTTC; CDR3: CASSYSDRGSYEQYF
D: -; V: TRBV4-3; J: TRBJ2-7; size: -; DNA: TGCGCCAGCAGCCAAGATAGCAGGGCCCCCTACGAGCAGTACTTC; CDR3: CASSQDSRAPYEQYF
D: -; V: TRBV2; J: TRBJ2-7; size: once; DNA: TGTGCCAGCTCGACTGACTACTACGAGCAGTACTTC; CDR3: CASSTDYYEQYF
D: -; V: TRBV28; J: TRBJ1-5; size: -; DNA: TGTGCCAACCAGGGTAAGGATCAGCCCCAGCATTTT; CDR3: CANQGKDQPQHF
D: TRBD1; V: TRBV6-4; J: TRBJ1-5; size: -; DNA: TGTGCCAGCAGAATCGGTCAGGGGGCGAGCAATCAGCCCCAGCATTTT; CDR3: CASRIGQGASNQPQHF
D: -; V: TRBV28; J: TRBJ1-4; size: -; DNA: TGTGCCAGCAGTTCCTCCGGGGGGCCGCAGGAAAAACTGTTTTTT; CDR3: CASSSSGGPQEKLFF
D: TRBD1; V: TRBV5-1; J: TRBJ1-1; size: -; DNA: TGCGCCAGCAGCTTGAACAGGGGGAACACTGAAGCTTTCTTT; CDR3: CASSLNRGNTEAFF
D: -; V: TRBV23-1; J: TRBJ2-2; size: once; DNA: TGCGCCAGCAGTCAATCTAAGGTAGGCGTCACCGGGGAGCTGTTTTTT; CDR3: CASSQSKVGVTGELFF
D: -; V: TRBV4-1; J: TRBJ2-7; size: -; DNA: TGCGCCAGCAGCCAAGATCTCGGGACACCTTTCTTC; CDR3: CASSQDLGTPFF
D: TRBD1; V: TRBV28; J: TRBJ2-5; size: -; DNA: TGTGCCAGCAGAGGGGGACAGGGGTCCCAAGAGACCCAGTACTTC; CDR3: CASRGGQGSQETQYF
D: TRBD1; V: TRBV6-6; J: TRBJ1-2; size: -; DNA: TGTGCCAGCAGTTACGCCGGGACAGTTGGTGGCTACACCTTC; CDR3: CASSYAGTVGGYTF